This TCR beta chain was retrieved from a study of radiation and T cells in renal cell carcinoma. Study outcomes and limitations: From baseline, blood top tumor clonotypes peaked at 2 weeks post-radiation.

The CDR3 sequence is 13 residues long. From germline, CDR1 is SGHVS and CDR2 FQNEAQ. The trim removed 4 bases at V and 3 bases at J, leaving 0 bases unmatched. Time point specified: blood 2 weeks post-SBRT. Treatment specified: 15 Gy SBRT to primary tumor, nephrectomy 4 weeks later. After SBRT, blood was collected at 2 and 4 weeks, plus baseline. The tumor was a clear cell renal cell carcinoma. This clone was counted between two and nine times. Its matching antigen is unknown. Libraries were prepared by immunoSEQ multiplex PCR; TCRdb keeps only in-frame clonotypes and omits some of them. The sample lists more than 65,000 clones, 80% to 90% occurring once.

V and J are TRBV7-8 and TRBJ1-1, with 9 bases matching TRBD1. This material consisted of blood, taken from a patient whose treatment included radiotherapy and nephrectomy. The sequence was collected from a woman aged 45-65 years with renal cell carcinoma. The CDR3 here is CASSWDRDTEAFF. The CDR3 coding sequence is TGTGCCAGCAGCTGGGACAGGGACACTGAAGCTTTCTTT.